This T cell receptor (beta chain) was retrieved from a study of shared clonotypes between healthy human individuals (dated by TCRdb to between 2020 and 2021). About the full investigation: The cohort included three men and a couple of women between 18 and 49 years of age. For each donor, CD4 naive and CD4 memory were each run on three plates, CD8 naive on two plates, and CD8 memory on one plate. To estimate repertoire size and how much clonotypes are shared between individuals, the study performed deep sequencing of blood TCR repertoires from five healthy adults. Libraries were prepared and TCR repertoires were sequenced by different laboratories using diverse techniques, in order to increase sequencing depth and limit assay-specific biases. Between about 0.9 and 9 billion PBMCs per donor were obtained by leukapheresis.

Using the deep immunoSEQ assay, multiplex PCR amplified TCR CDR3 regions from genomic DNA. For each cell subset, the extracted genomic DNA was distributed evenly across all wells of several immunoSEQ 96-well plates, and each plate served as one replicate. For sorted subsets, each replicate PCR was loaded with approximately 190 ng genomic DNA, equivalent to 25,000 to 30,000 T cell genomes. Purified libraries were quantified with a Qubit 3.0 fluorometer, sized on a Bioanalyzer 2100, and re-quantified with the KAPA Library Quantification kit. Every immunoSEQ 96-well plate was sequenced on a separate single-read 150-cycle Illumina NextSeq 550 flow cell. Under the source paper's analysis protocol: Because the immunoSEQ output held only junctional sequences and lacked quality scores, the filtering could not match the filtering applied to full-length reads. Sequences were annotated with PyIR, a Python wrapper for IgBLAST v1.9, and V/J genes and CDR3 were assigned using IMGT germline references. Reads were removed for weak V/J assignments (E-value above 1e-6), missing CDR3, stop codons, out-of-frame junctions, or ambiguous translated residues. A V3J clonotype was defined by an identical inferred V gene, J gene, and CDR3 amino acid sequence. To compute the percentage overlap between repertoires, the number of shared unique clonotypes was divided by the size of the smaller repertoire. Repertoire richness was assessed with RTK rarefaction, the Chao1 estimator, and Recon v2.1 estimates of unobserved clonotypes. OLGA was used to compute generation probabilities for all TCRbeta clonotypes that the gDNA method yielded from a few donors. In its TCRdb copy, this immuneACCESS table keeps in-frame sequences only and misses some clones. Where compared with another copy, unresolved V genes explain less than half of these, and the others have no known cause. V and J calls and clone size are copied from that table; D and trimming were computed from the DNA. This sample lists a few million clones; approximately 96% were detected once. The ten largest clones take up 0.13% of the sample.

On this clone: The antigen this receptor binds is unknown. No quality values exist for individual bases; no much larger clone is one base distant.

Donors were healthy HIV-negative adults with no recently reported acute infections or vaccinations. Only Caucasian adults living in Nashville, Tennessee, USA were represented among the donors. CD4+ T cells were enriched by magnetic negative selection; naive cells were then positively selected on CD45RA, and the negative fraction formed the memory subset. Blood was obtained by leukapheresis, after which PBMCs were separated by Ficoll-Histopaque density gradient centrifugation and cryopreserved in liquid nitrogen vapor phase. Analytical flow cytometry was used to check the purity and quantity of every magnetically sorted T cell population. Genomic DNA was isolated from every sorted fraction and measured by UV absorbance on a Nanodrop 2000c. On the study overall, not on this receptor specifically: Because the study included a small number of donors, the genetic and exposure-history diversity represented was limited. Compared with non-shared clonotypes, clonotypes shared by all four sorted-subset donors had higher generation probabilities. About 5% of naive CD4, 3.5% of naive CD8, 2.3% of memory CD4, and 0.4% of memory CD8 clonotypes were shared across four donors. Sampling was restricted to blood, and TCR repertoires in tissues likely differ from the TCR repertoires found in blood. Pairwise subsampling led to the expectation that sequencing depth would affect the degree of clonotype sharing among donors. Larger estimated clonotype richness was generally found for naive subsets than for memory subsets. Rarefaction of sorted-subset datasets indicated incomplete sequencing despite the large sequencing depth.

The sequenced sample was naive CD4+ T cells sorted from blood. The cell subset or site label of this sample denotes: CD45RA+ positively selected. The origin of this receptor is a man aged 18-30 years in good health.

The CDR3 protein: CASSPTGEWDEQFF. In nucleotide form, the sequence is TGTGCCAGCAGCCCCACAGGGGAGTGGGATGAGCAGTTCTTC. The chain is encoded by TRBV7-9 joined to TRBJ2-1; 7 nucleotides in the junction match TRBD1. V is pruned by 5 bases and J by 8 bases, leaving 9 bases of the junction without a gene match. The CDR3 has 14 amino acids, counting the end cysteine and phenylalanine. Left in the record is the CDR3 DNA by itself, 42 bases read in frame from the first base. In the germline V gene (reference sequence), CDR1 corresponds to SEHNR and CDR2 to FQNEAQ.